Each of the 5 T cell receptor beta chains below was sequenced from the same sample in a study of cytomegalovirus exposure and HLA in healthy donors. Primers for the PCR totalled 60 Vbeta and 13 Jbeta. Assay used: immunoSEQ multiplex PCR; TCRdb lists only in-frame clones, some missing. The profile shows 250,000 to 350,000 clones, about nine tenths of them singletons. Sequences were obtained from PBMCs. The receptors here all came from a middle-aged man in good health and CMV-seropositive.

This rearrangement joins TRBV5-1 to TRBJ2-5, with 7 bases that match TRBD1. Losses at the gene ends were 3 bases for V and 0 bases for J; bases not matched to a gene: 2. CDR3 length: 14 residues. Germline V gene sequence: CDR1 SGHRS, CDR2 YFSETQ. CDR3 amino acids: CASSWGQHQETQYF. The CDR3 nucleotides read TGCGCCAGCAGCTGGGGACAGCACCAAGAGACCCAGTACTTC.

This chain joins TRBV4-1 and TRBJ2-7, with TRBD2 matching 9 bases. The CDR3 sequence is 19 residues long. The germline V gene encodes CDR1 MGHRA and CDR2 YSYEKL. The V gene end was trimmed by 0 bases and the J gene end by 4 bases; junction bases not matched to a gene: 16. CDR3 sequence: CASSQEVWVVAGDSYEQYF. The CDR3 coding sequence is TGCGCCAGCAGCCAAGAGGTCTGGGTCGTAGCGGGAGATTCTTACGAGCAGTACTTC.

There are a few counts of this clone. The chain has TRBV5-1 and TRBJ2-7; D gene ambiguous. This CDR3 region has 13 residues. The germline gives CDR1 SGHRS, CDR2 YFSETQ. V was shortened by 3 bases and J by 5 bases, with 12 bases between the two germline ends. The CDR3 sequence: CASSSGQLNEQYF. The CDR3 DNA follows: TGCGCCAGCAGCTCTGGGCAATTGAACGAGCAGTACTTC.

This chain links TRBV2 with TRBJ2-7; D possibly corresponds to TRBD1 (7 bases). Looked up from germline, CDR1 is SNHLY and CDR2 is FYNNEI. V dropped 6 bases and J dropped 6 bases, with 12 bases sitting between them. This CDR3 comprises 12 residues. The CDR3 sequence is CASRGQEGEQYF. The CDR3 bases are TGTGCCAGCAGAGGACAGGAGGGCGAGCAGTACTTC.

Here the CDR3 DNA reads TGTGCCAGCAGCGCGGACAGTGCTAATGAAAAACTGTTTTTT. The encoded protein is CASSADSANEKLFF. The rearrangement links TRBV9 to TRBJ1-4, with a possible D match to TRBD1 (6 bases). Germline assignment: CDR1 SGDLS and CDR2 YYNGEE. Trimming shortened V by 3 bases and J by 3 bases, and 9 bases separated the two germline ends. The CDR3 covers 14 residues.